These T cell receptor beta chains were read from a single sample in a study of blood T cell repertoires in COVID-19. The table came from immunoSEQ multiplex PCR; TCRdb's copy has only in-frame clones and leaves some out. The table records approximately 260,000 clones, around 85% of them present only once. Input material: PBMCs or T cells enriched from blood (not recorded which). The receptors shown here come from a woman aged 40-49 years with acute COVID-19. The CDR3 runs from the conserved cysteine through the conserved F or W. Each record gives: D gene, clone size, V gene, J gene, CDR3 DNA, CDR3 protein. A D gene is named only where the DNA matches it firmly. Size is omitted from some rows. Given values are once, few, many or a class for expanded clones.

d_gene: TRBD2; abundance: NA; v_gene: TRBV3-1/TRBV3-2; j_gene: TRBJ2-1; CDR3nt: TGTGCCAGCAGCCAAGGCCTAGCGGGAGGGACGCTCTTTCTTCATGAGCAGTTCTTC; CDR3aa: CASSQGLAGGTLFLHEQFF
d_gene: NA; abundance: NA; v_gene: TRBV3-1/TRBV3-2; j_gene: TRBJ2-1; CDR3nt: TGTGCCAGCAGCCAAACGAGGCGGAACAATGAGCAGTTCTTC; CDR3aa: CASSQTRRNNEQFF
d_gene: NA; abundance: NA; v_gene: TRBV19; j_gene: TRBJ1-5; CDR3nt: TGTGCCAGTAGTATATGGCTTCAGCCCCAGCATTTT; CDR3aa: CASSIWLQPQHF
d_gene: NA; abundance: NA; v_gene: TRBV30; j_gene: TRBJ2-3; CDR3nt: TGTGCCTGGAGTGCCGGGCCCGGGGGCACAGATACGCAGTATTTT; CDR3aa: CAWSAGPGGTDTQYF
d_gene: TRBD1; abundance: once; v_gene: TRBV19; j_gene: TRBJ1-3; CDR3nt: TGTGCCAGTAGACTGGAGGGGGCGGTTGGAAACACCATATATTTT; CDR3aa: CASRLEGAVGNTIYF
d_gene: NA; abundance: NA; v_gene: TRBV5-5; j_gene: TRBJ2-5; CDR3nt: TGTGCCAGCAGCTTGGCCTGGAGGGAGGATCAAGGGAAAGAGACCCAGTACTTC; CDR3aa: CASSLAWREDQGKETQYF
d_gene: NA; abundance: NA; v_gene: TRBV7-3; j_gene: TRBJ1-2; CDR3nt: TGTGCCAGCAGCTTATCGGGAGAGGGCTACACCTTC; CDR3aa: CASSLSGEGYTF
d_gene: NA; abundance: NA; v_gene: TRBV5-1; j_gene: TRBJ2-2; CDR3nt: TGCGCCAGCAGCTTGATTGGGGCTGTGACCGGGGAGCTGTTTTTT; CDR3aa: CASSLIGAVTGELFF
d_gene: TRBD2; abundance: NA; v_gene: TRBV19; j_gene: TRBJ2-1; CDR3nt: TGTGCCAGTAGTAAGGGACTAGCGGGGAATAATGAGCAGTTCTTC; CDR3aa: CASSKGLAGNNEQFF
d_gene: NA; abundance: NA; v_gene: TRBV6-5; j_gene: TRBJ1-4; CDR3nt: TGTGCCAGCAGCGGTCATTTAGAAAAACTGTTTTTT; CDR3aa: CASSGHLEKLFF
d_gene: TRBD1; abundance: NA; v_gene: TRBV9; j_gene: TRBJ1-1; CDR3nt: TGTGCCAGCAGCGCGGGAGGGGACAGATCCACTGAAGCTTTCTTT; CDR3aa: CASSAGGDRSTEAFF
d_gene: TRBD1; abundance: NA; v_gene: TRBV5-4; j_gene: TRBJ2-2; CDR3nt: TGTGCCAGCAGTTCCAGGGGGACCGGGGAGCTGTTTTTT; CDR3aa: CASSSRGTGELFF
d_gene: TRBD1; abundance: NA; v_gene: TRBV10-3; j_gene: TRBJ2-6; CDR3nt: TGTGCCATCAGTTTTGGGACAGGGGGCTTCGGGGCCAACGTCCTGACTTTC; CDR3aa: CAISFGTGGFGANVLTF
d_gene: TRBD2; abundance: NA; v_gene: TRBV7-9; j_gene: TRBJ2-7; CDR3nt: TGTGCCAGCAGCCGTAGCGGGAGCAGCTACGAGCAGTACTTC; CDR3aa: CASSRSGSSYEQYF
d_gene: NA; abundance: NA; v_gene: TRBV28; j_gene: TRBJ2-7; CDR3nt: TGTGCCAGCAGTCCCCGAGGGAAAAGCTCCTACGAGCAGTACTTC; CDR3aa: CASSPRGKSSYEQYF
d_gene: TRBD2; abundance: NA; v_gene: TRBV6-1; j_gene: TRBJ2-1; CDR3nt: TGTGCCAGCAGTGCTACCTTAGCGGGAGGCTACAATGAGCAGTTCTTC; CDR3aa: CASSATLAGGYNEQFF
d_gene: NA; abundance: NA; v_gene: TRBV5-1; j_gene: TRBJ2-1; CDR3nt: TGCGCCAGCAGCTGGGACTCCTTCAATGAGCAGTTCTTC; CDR3aa: CASSWDSFNEQFF
d_gene: NA; abundance: NA; v_gene: TRBV7-9; j_gene: TRBJ2-7; CDR3nt: TGTGCCAGCAGCTTATGGGGGGAAGCCTACGAGCAGTACTTC; CDR3aa: CASSLWGEAYEQYF
d_gene: NA; abundance: once; v_gene: TRBV27; j_gene: TRBJ2-1; CDR3nt: TGTGCCAGCAGTTTATACCCAGGTGGTGGCAATGAGCAGTTCTTC; CDR3aa: CASSLYPGGGNEQFF